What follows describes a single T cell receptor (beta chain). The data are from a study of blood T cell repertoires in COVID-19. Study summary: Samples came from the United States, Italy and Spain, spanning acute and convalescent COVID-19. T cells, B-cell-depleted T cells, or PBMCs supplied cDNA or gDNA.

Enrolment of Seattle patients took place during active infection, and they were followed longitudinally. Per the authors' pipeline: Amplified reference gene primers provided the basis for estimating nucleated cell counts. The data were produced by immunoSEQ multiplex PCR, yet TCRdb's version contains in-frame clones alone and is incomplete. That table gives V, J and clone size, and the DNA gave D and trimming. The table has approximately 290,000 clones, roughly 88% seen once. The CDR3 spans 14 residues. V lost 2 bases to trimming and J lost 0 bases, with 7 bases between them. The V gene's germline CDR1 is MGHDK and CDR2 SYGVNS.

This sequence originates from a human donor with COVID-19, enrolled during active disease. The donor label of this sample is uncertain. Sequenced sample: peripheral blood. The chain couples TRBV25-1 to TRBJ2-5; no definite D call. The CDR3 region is CASSEIGHQETQYF. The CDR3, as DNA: TGTGCCAGCAGTGAAATTGGGCACCAAGAGACCCAGTACTTC.